Sequencing of this T cell receptor (beta chain) was carried out in a study of Tregs in tolerant kidney transplant recipients. The CDR3 consists of 17 residues. Germline CDR1 reads SGDLS; CDR2 reads YYNGEE. V lost 3 bases to trimming and J lost 8 bases, with 23 bases between them. CD4+CD25+CD127- Tregs, CD4+CD25- non-Tregs, CD4 and CD8 cells were sorted. Clones were read by immunoSEQ multiplex PCR, and TCRdb kept only the in-frame ones, dropping some. The sample comprises roughly 66,000 clones, roughly 89% of which are singletons, and approximately 9.9% rests with the top ten. Study results and limitations: Donor-specific Treg expansion exceeded global Treg expansion in tolerant patients, suggesting antigen drive.

A note on this clone: Its antigen is as yet unknown.

This TCR was sampled from a human donor who received a combined kidney and bone marrow transplant. V and J are TRBV9 and TRBJ2-2, with D perhaps TRBD2 (6 bases). The sample consisted of CD8+ T cells from blood, taken before the transplant. CDR3 in amino acids: CASSASGTARPGGELFF. The CDR3, as DNA: TGTGCCAGCAGCGCCAGTGGGACTGCCCGGCCCGGTGGGGAGCTGTTTTTT. The entire variable domain, with the rest obtained from reference TRBV9 and TRBJ2-2, is as follows: DSGVTQTPKHLITATGQRVTLRCSPRSGDLSVYWYQQSLDQGLQFLIQYYNGEERAKGNILERFSAQQFPDLHSELNLSSLELGDSALYFCASSASGTARPGGELFFGEGSRLTVL.